These T cell receptor beta chains were read from a single sample in a study of Ad26.COV2.S vaccination and SARS-CoV-2 variants. Some clones are missing from TCRdb's copy, which holds only in-frame ones; the method was immunoSEQ multiplex PCR. The sample holds over 450,000 clones, roughly nine tenths seen once. The sequenced sample was peripheral blood, obtained in a trial of Ad26.COV2.S vaccine versus placebo. The receptors shown here come from a person between 18 and 65 years old who received the Ad26.COV2.S COVID-19 vaccine or a placebo. The CDR3 runs from the conserved cysteine through the conserved F or W. Fields, in order: D gene, V gene, clone size, J gene, CDR3 length, CDR3 DNA, CDR3 protein. D genes are given only for firm matches. For some rows the clone size is stated as once, few or many, or as a class when expanded; others skip it.

D gene: NA; V gene: TRBV7-2; clone size: NA; J gene: TRBJ2-7; CDR3 length: 9; CDR3 DNA: TGTCTACGGCAGGTCGAGCAGTACTTC; CDR3 protein: CLRQVEQYF
D gene: TRBD1; V gene: TRBV7-9; clone size: NA; J gene: TRBJ1-2; CDR3 length: 13; CDR3 DNA: TGTGCCAGCAGCTCACAGGGGATGAATGGCTACACCTTC; CDR3 protein: CASSSQGMNGYTF
D gene: NA; V gene: TRBV5-1; clone size: NA; J gene: TRBJ1-2; CDR3 length: 15; CDR3 DNA: TGCGCCAGCAGCTTGGTGGCAGGACCTAACTATGGCTACACCTTC; CDR3 protein: CASSLVAGPNYGYTF
D gene: TRBD2; V gene: TRBV6-5; clone size: NA; J gene: TRBJ2-1; CDR3 length: 16; CDR3 DNA: TGTGCCAGCAGTTACGGTTCGACTAGCGGTTACAATGAGCAGTTCTTC; CDR3 protein: CASSYGSTSGYNEQFF
D gene: NA; V gene: TRBV9; clone size: few; J gene: TRBJ2-7; CDR3 length: 14; CDR3 DNA: TGTGCCAGCAGCATCGGGGGCGGCGCCTACGAGCAGTACTTC; CDR3 protein: CASSIGGGAYEQYF
D gene: NA; V gene: TRBV28; clone size: NA; J gene: TRBJ2-7; CDR3 length: 15; CDR3 DNA: TGTGCCAGCAGTTTATGGGTTTATGGGGTACACGAGCAGTACTTC; CDR3 protein: CASSLWVYGVHEQYF
D gene: TRBD2; V gene: TRBV25-1; clone size: once; J gene: TRBJ2-2; CDR3 length: 15; CDR3 DNA: TGTGCCAGCAGTGAAGTAGCGGGGTCAACCGGGGAGCTGTTTTTT; CDR3 protein: CASSEVAGSTGELFF
D gene: TRBD1; V gene: TRBV24-1; clone size: NA; J gene: TRBJ1-5; CDR3 length: 13; CDR3 DNA: TGTGCCACCGGAGGGGGCGCGAATCAGCCCCAGCATTTT; CDR3 protein: CATGGGANQPQHF
D gene: NA; V gene: TRBV6-2/TRBV6-3; clone size: NA; J gene: TRBJ2-1; CDR3 length: 12; CDR3 DNA: TGTGCCAGCAGTTACTACCACAATGAGCAGTTCTTC; CDR3 protein: CASSYYHNEQFF
D gene: TRBD1; V gene: TRBV7-6; clone size: NA; J gene: TRBJ1-6; CDR3 length: 15; CDR3 DNA: TGTGCCAGCAGCACCGGACAGGGGGCGTTTTCACCCCTCCACTTT; CDR3 protein: CASSTGQGAFSPLHF
D gene: TRBD1; V gene: TRBV12-3/TRBV12-4; clone size: once; J gene: TRBJ2-7; CDR3 length: 13; CDR3 DNA: TGTGCCAGCAGTCGCAGGGGGCTCTACGAGCAGTACTTC; CDR3 protein: CASSRRGLYEQYF
D gene: TRBD2; V gene: TRBV7-6; clone size: NA; J gene: TRBJ2-2; CDR3 length: 17; CDR3 DNA: TGTGCCAGCAGCCATCAAGGCTTCGGGGGGTCGACCGGGGAGCTGTTTTTT; CDR3 protein: CASSHQGFGGSTGELFF
D gene: NA; V gene: TRBV30; clone size: NA; J gene: TRBJ1-1; CDR3 length: 13; CDR3 DNA: TGTGCCTGGAGTGAATATTTCCCCTTAGGGGCTTTCTTT; CDR3 protein: CAWSEYFPLGAFF
D gene: NA; V gene: TRBV7-6; clone size: NA; J gene: TRBJ2-5; CDR3 length: 10; CDR3 DNA: TGTGCCAGCGCAGGAGAGACCCAGTACTTC; CDR3 protein: CASAGETQYF
D gene: NA; V gene: TRBV5-4; clone size: NA; J gene: TRBJ2-5; CDR3 length: 15; CDR3 DNA: TGTGCCAGCAGCTTGGCCGGACTGTTGCAAGAGACCCAGTACTTC; CDR3 protein: CASSLAGLLQETQYF
D gene: NA; V gene: TRBV6-1; clone size: NA; J gene: TRBJ2-7; CDR3 length: 15; CDR3 DNA: TGTGCCAGCAGTGATAATTCTGGGAGCTCCTACGAGCAGTACTTC; CDR3 protein: CASSDNSGSSYEQYF
D gene: NA; V gene: TRBV9; clone size: NA; J gene: TRBJ1-3; CDR3 length: 17; CDR3 DNA: TGTGCCAGCAGCGTAGCTGGGAGGGTCAGCTCTGGAAACACCATATATTTT; CDR3 protein: CASSVAGRVSSGNTIYF
D gene: NA; V gene: TRBV3-1/TRBV3-2; clone size: NA; J gene: TRBJ2-1; CDR3 length: 15; CDR3 DNA: TGTGCCAGCAGCCAAGACGCCCTCGTTATGAATGAGCAGTTCTTC; CDR3 protein: CASSQDALVMNEQFF
D gene: TRBD1; V gene: TRBV9; clone size: NA; J gene: TRBJ2-7; CDR3 length: 15; CDR3 DNA: TGTGCCAGCAGCGTAGAGGGACAGGGGGCGGGGGAGCAGTACTTC; CDR3 protein: CASSVEGQGAGEQYF
D gene: NA; V gene: TRBV21-1; clone size: NA; J gene: TRBJ1-1; CDR3 length: 24; CDR3 DNA: NA; CDR3 protein: CASSKFCHCISVLTPIDKNTEAFF
D gene: TRBD1; V gene: TRBV4-2; clone size: NA; J gene: TRBJ1-4; CDR3 length: 17; CDR3 DNA: TGTGCCAGCAGCCCGGGGACAGGCCTCTCAACTAATGAAAAACTGTTTTTT; CDR3 protein: CASSPGTGLSTNEKLFF
D gene: TRBD1; V gene: TRBV7-8; clone size: once; J gene: TRBJ1-2; CDR3 length: 15; CDR3 DNA: TGTGCCAGCAGCTATACGGTCGGCCAGGGGGATGGCTACACCTTC; CDR3 protein: CASSYTVGQGDGYTF
D gene: TRBD1; V gene: TRBV10-1; clone size: NA; J gene: TRBJ1-1; CDR3 length: 13; CDR3 DNA: TGCGCCAGCAGTGCCAGGGACAGATCGGAAGCTTTCTTT; CDR3 protein: CASSARDRSEAFF
D gene: TRBD2; V gene: TRBV7-8; clone size: NA; J gene: TRBJ2-2; CDR3 length: 14; CDR3 DNA: TGTGCCAGCAGCTCGGGGGGGAACACCGGGGAGCTGTTTTTT; CDR3 protein: CASSSGGNTGELFF
D gene: NA; V gene: TRBV3-1/TRBV3-2; clone size: NA; J gene: TRBJ1-5; CDR3 length: 13; CDR3 DNA: TGTGCCAGCAGCCAAATTTTGGGACAGCCCCAGCATTTT; CDR3 protein: CASSQILGQPQHF
D gene: NA; V gene: TRBV9; clone size: few; J gene: TRBJ1-5; CDR3 length: 13; CDR3 DNA: TGTGCCAGCAGCGGGGACGGGGATCAGCCCCAGCATTTT; CDR3 protein: CASSGDGDQPQHF
D gene: NA; V gene: TRBV12-3/TRBV12-4; clone size: once; J gene: TRBJ2-3; CDR3 length: 13; CDR3 DNA: TGTGCCAGCAGTTTAGCGGCGTTAGATACGCAGTATTTT; CDR3 protein: CASSLAALDTQYF
D gene: TRBD1; V gene: TRBV10-3; clone size: NA; J gene: TRBJ1-2; CDR3 length: 14; CDR3 DNA: TGTGCCATCAGTGAGGGGGACAGGGCCTATGGCTACACCTTC; CDR3 protein: CAISEGDRAYGYTF
D gene: NA; V gene: TRBV27; clone size: NA; J gene: TRBJ1-6; CDR3 length: 14; CDR3 DNA: TGTGCCAGCAGCCCGGGATTTGACAATTCACCCCTCCACTTT; CDR3 protein: CASSPGFDNSPLHF
D gene: TRBD1; V gene: TRBV28; clone size: NA; J gene: TRBJ1-2; CDR3 length: 16; CDR3 DNA: TGTGCCAGCAGTTTATGGGGGGGACAGTACAACTATGGCTACACCTTC; CDR3 protein: CASSLWGGQYNYGYTF
D gene: NA; V gene: TRBV10-3; clone size: NA; J gene: TRBJ2-1; CDR3 length: 16; CDR3 DNA: TGTGCCATCAGTGAGACCCTCCCGGGCGCCTACAATGAGCAGTTCTTC; CDR3 protein: CAISETLPGAYNEQFF
D gene: TRBD2; V gene: TRBV6-5; clone size: NA; J gene: TRBJ2-1; CDR3 length: 15; CDR3 DNA: TGTGCCAGCAGTTACTACCAGCGGGGCTACAATGAGCAGTTCTTC; CDR3 protein: CASSYYQRGYNEQFF
D gene: TRBD2; V gene: TRBV27; clone size: NA; J gene: TRBJ2-5; CDR3 length: 15; CDR3 DNA: TGTGCCAGCAGTCCCGTGGGGAGGGTCCAAGAGACCCAGTACTTC; CDR3 protein: CASSPVGRVQETQYF
D gene: NA; V gene: TRBV5-1; clone size: few; J gene: TRBJ2-2; CDR3 length: 12; CDR3 DNA: TGCGCCAGCAGCTCGAACACCGGGGAGCTGTTTTTT; CDR3 protein: CASSSNTGELFF
D gene: NA; V gene: TRBV7-9; clone size: NA; J gene: TRBJ2-3; CDR3 length: 15; CDR3 DNA: TGTGCCAGCAGCCCCGGCAGGGGACATAAAGATACGCAGTATTTT; CDR3 protein: CASSPGRGHKDTQYF
D gene: NA; V gene: TRBV28; clone size: once; J gene: TRBJ1-2; CDR3 length: 14; CDR3 DNA: TGTGCCAGCAGTTTCGGACAGCTAAACTATGGCTACACCTTC; CDR3 protein: CASSFGQLNYGYTF
D gene: NA; V gene: TRBV2; clone size: NA; J gene: TRBJ2-7; CDR3 length: 14; CDR3 DNA: TGTGCCAGCAGTGACGACGGTTACCGCTACGAGCAGTACTTC; CDR3 protein: CASSDDGYRYEQYF